This T cell receptor (beta chain) was documented in a study of blood T cell repertoires in COVID-19 (dated by TCRdb to 2020 to 2021). Concerning the study at large: Samples covering the acute and convalescent phases of COVID-19 were provided by collaborators in the United States, Italy and Spain. The material from the prospective study consisted of cDNA or gDNA derived from T cells, B-cell-depleted T cells, or PBMCs. Deeply sampled blood TCRbeta repertoires from subjects exposed to, actively infected with, or recovered from COVID-19 were included in the dataset. The repertoires were released in a freely available public database meant as a resource for research on the immune response to SARS-CoV-2. Samples were obtained from the ongoing ImmuneRACE study (first 160 participants) and from about 1,300 subjects provided by 6 global collaborators. Sample metadata almost always included a de-identified subject ID, COVID-19 status, age in years and sex. HLA class I and class II types, where available, came from metadata supplied by the sample provider rather than from assay-based typing.

The immunoSEQ Assay, a bias-controlled multiplex PCR, was used to amplify TCRbeta CDR3 regions from genomic DNA. As for how the authors treated the data: Nucleated cell counts per sample were estimated from amplification of reference gene primers within the assay. To quantify the absolute abundance of each unique TCRbeta CDR3 rearrangement, sequence reads were collapsed and filtered. For each sample, productive Simpson clonality was calculated as the square root of Simpson's diversity index over productive rearrangements. Imported from immuneACCESS, the table was reduced by TCRdb to in-frame sequences with V and J called. These copies leave out some clones; in studies compared against another copy, an unresolved V gene accounts for under half, and the cause of the remainder is not known. The V and J calls and clone size were taken over from that table, and D and trimming were inferred from the DNA. The sample records about 180,000 clones, approximately 80% of which are singletons. Jointly, the top ten make up about 1.5% of the sample.

Whole blood was collected in K2EDTA tubes by collaborating institutions according to the institutions' own protocols. For TCRbeta analysis, collaborator samples were shipped as frozen whole blood, as isolated PBMCs, or as DNA extracted from either sample type. About this clone itself: It has no known antigen specificity. No base-level quality is on record; no much larger clone is a single base apart.

The junction shows trimming of 4 bases on V and 7 bases on J, and the gene matches do not reach 4 bases of it. Taken from the germline V gene, the CDR1 and CDR2 loops are KGHDR and SFDVKD. The CDR3 starts with the cysteine, ends with the phenylalanine, and has 15 residues. Kept here is only the CDR3 DNA, which spans 45 bases and is read in frame from base 1. General study outcomes and caveats: The amount of clinical and demographic metadata varied by source and participant and was provided uncurated.

The sequence was obtained from a human donor in a cohort sampled during active COVID-19. The V and J segments used are TRBV24-1 and TRBJ2-1; 12 nucleotides in the junction match TRBD2. Sequenced material: peripheral blood. The CDR3 protein sequence reads: CATSETSGRSNEQFF. The DNA sequence reads TGTGCCACCAGTGAGACTAGCGGGAGAAGTAATGAGCAGTTCTTC.